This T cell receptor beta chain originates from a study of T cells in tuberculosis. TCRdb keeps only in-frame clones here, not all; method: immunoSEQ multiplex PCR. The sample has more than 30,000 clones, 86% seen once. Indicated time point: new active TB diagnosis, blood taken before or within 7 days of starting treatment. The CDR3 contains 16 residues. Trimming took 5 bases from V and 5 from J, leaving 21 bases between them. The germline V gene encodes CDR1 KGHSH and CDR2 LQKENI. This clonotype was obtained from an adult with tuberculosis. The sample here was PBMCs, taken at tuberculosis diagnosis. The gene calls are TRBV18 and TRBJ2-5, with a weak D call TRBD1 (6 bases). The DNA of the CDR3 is TGTGCCAGCTCATCACTTCCGGGACACCCAAAGGAGACCCAGTACTTC. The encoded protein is CASSSLPGHPKETQYF.